This entry is about one T cell receptor (beta chain). These data originate in a study of T cell changes during pregnancy in multiple sclerosis. Germline V gene data show CDR1 as SGHAT and CDR2 as FQDESV (reference sequence). The CDR3 sequence is 16 residues long. Losses at the gene ends were 5 bases for V and 2 bases for J; bases not matched to a gene: 11. Repertoires were generated with immunoSEQ multiplex PCR, while TCRdb's copy carries only in-frame clones and drops some. Of around 96,000 clones listed, about 94% are singletons. This clonotype originated in a female donor in good health, enrolled as a control in a pregnancy study. V and J are TRBV11-1 and TRBJ2-5; 7 nucleotides match TRBD1. Sequencing used peripheral blood, obtained after pregnancy. The CDR3 is CASSRGQASTQETQYF. The CDR3, as DNA: TGTGCCAGCAGCCGCGGACAGGCGAGTACACAAGAGACCCAGTACTTC. The whole variable domain, remainder taken from reference TRBV11-1 and TRBJ2-5, is EAEVAQSPRYKITEKSQAVAFWCDPISGHATLYWYRQILGQGPELLVQFQDESVVDDSQLPKDRFSAERLKGVDSTLKIQPAELGDSAMYLCASSRGQASTQETQYFGPGTRLLVL.